This record concerns one TCR beta chain sequence. Its antigen is unknown. This entry comes from a study of cytomegalovirus exposure and HLA in healthy donors (dated by TCRdb to the late 2010s). For context, the study as a whole: An earlier analysis of some 600 of the donors reported approximately 280 Gb of sequence data and 117 million unique TCR beta sequences obtained from about 170 million T cells. About 300 gigabases of sequencing data and 75 million to 85 million unique TCR sequences made up an early release that covered about 640 HLA-typed donors. Among the roughly 430 genotyped donors, 75% to 90% belonged to the genetic ancestry cluster associated with self-reported Caucasian donors. The study was designed to test whether signatures of past pathogen exposure could be identified by cataloging public T cell receptors. The T cell repertoires of around 670 subjects were profiled by immunosequencing and related to cytomegalovirus serostatus. Along with the roughly 670-subject first cohort, a separate validation cohort of 120 different subjects was used. To predict cytomegalovirus infection status, the study brought together high-throughput TCR immunosequencing, statistical association of individual TCRs with disease status, and machine learning. To study patterns of TCR occurrence, a later analysis re-analyzed previously published TCR beta repertoires from 650 to 750 donors and added high-resolution HLA genotyping. The later analysis used no new phenotypic data to find candidate immune exposures, relying instead on TCR beta sequences and their occurrence across donors. An earlier analysis of roughly 580 of the donors used high-throughput TCR beta sequencing to judge whether each TCR beta V gene segment behaved as functional or pseudogenic. Donor age, sex, ethnicity and CMV serostatus were collected together with the repertoire data. Genome-wide SNP genotypes for about 65% of the 666 donors were used in a later genetic analysis, which treated that subset as a discovery cohort. Every repertoire in the discovery cohort had been generated on one and the same sequencing platform. HLA typing covered class I and class II loci at four-digit resolution. Typing coverage varied by locus: roughly 629-640 donors for A, B, C, DRB1 and DQB1; roughly 500 for DQA1; over 600 for DPA1; some 470 for DPB1. Roughly five DR-DQ haplotypes were treated as single units for association and clustering because of strong linkage in the cohort. Among around 400 genotyped donors of the cohort, an average of around 250,000 unique TCR beta nucleotide sequences was sequenced per donor, of which 15% to 20% were non-productive.

The paper's findings and limits, for the study overall: For the cohort, immune exposure information was limited to CMV serostatus. Compared with equally common non-associated chains, HLA-associated TCR beta chains in a later analysis were more clonally expanded and had lower generation probabilities. In vitro tests confirmed that a few of the cytomegalovirus-associated TCR beta chains recognize cytomegalovirus antigens. In the study, around 150 TCR beta chains were listed as associated with cytomegalovirus. An association between a missense DCLRE1C variant and V-gene and J-gene trimming of TCR beta chains was found in a later genetic analysis and replicated in an independent cohort. According to the authors, the approach could potentially be generalized to other disease states and immunological phenotypes. Linkage disequilibrium might explain the correlated functional status among segregating V segments, but an unknown experimental factor could not be ruled out. A later analysis reported that several top co-occurrence clusters appeared linked to parvovirus B19, influenza, CMV and Epstein-Barr virus. In both the original and validation cohorts, the classifier was reported to diagnose cytomegalovirus status with high specificity and sensitivity. Most CMV-associated TCR beta chains appeared to be HLA-restricted in a later analysis, and the HLA associations seemed to be driven largely by CMV exposure. In a later analysis, TCR association rates were found to vary across HLA loci, with the most associated TCRs seen for DRB1 alleles and the fewest for HLA-C alleles. Presence/absence analyses assumed roughly uniform sequencing depth across donors, an assumption that may not hold. Most TCR sequences were seen in very few donors, while some public TCRs were found in many individuals. In a later analysis, some 18,000 TCR beta sequences were associated with specific HLA alleles at a false discovery rate of 0.05. Because HLA typing was missing for some donors at each locus, association tests included only the typed subset. The earlier analysis of 587 of the donors excluded roughly 17 rarely observed V segments, including chromosome 9 orphons, because counts were too low. A later genetic analysis reported fewer N-insertions in productive TCRs among donors in an Asian-associated ancestry cluster than the roughly 700-donor mean. A group of highly shared sequence variants was considered likely to be a technical artifact of the sequencing pipeline. An earlier analysis of approximately 500 of the donors showed that most TCR beta V segments appeared in productive rearrangements either about 87% or about 30% of the time, which broadly matched IMGT annotations. Only TCR beta chains were sequenced in this cohort, and the absence of alpha or paired-chain data limited detectable features. A further reported finding was that TCR beta sequences accurately predicted the HLA-A and HLA-B alleles for most subjects in the first cohort. Assigning TCR associations to individual alleles was difficult when HLA alleles, especially DR and DQ, strongly co-occurred. Some IMGT-functional V segments, including TRBV6-2 and TRBV6-3, could not be told apart with the 87-base-pair reads, so those segments were excluded.

From its cysteine to its phenylalanine, the CDR3 spans 16 amino acids. Of all the DNA, just the CDR3 is kept, 48 bases in frame from base 1. The germline V gene specifies SGHTS as CDR1 and YDEGEE as CDR2. Cut back by 4 bases and 2 bases, the V and J ends lie 17 bases apart. The cohort was made up of several hundred healthy bone marrow donors. At the time of sampling, every cohort member was nominally healthy, though immune exposures that went unrecorded were likely present. The donor was CMV seronegative and belonged to the group of 352 seronegative cohort members. Each donor provided a peripheral blood sample, and peripheral blood mononuclear cells were used for TCR beta sequencing. The Qiagen DNeasy Blood Extraction Kit was used to extract genomic DNA from the blood cell samples. Library creation used the immunoSEQ multiplex PCR assay. A mixture of 60 forward primers for TCR Vbeta segments and 13 reverse primers for TCR Jbeta segments was used in the multiplex PCR. Amplification of the CDR3 region of rearranged TCR beta genes was performed with a multiplex PCR assay on genomic DNA. On the Illumina HiSeq System, the amplified TCR beta libraries were sequenced as 87-base-pair reads. In the original analysis: A later analysis counted tens of millions of unique TCR beta chains across the 650 to 800 repertoires, and 9.5 million to 11 million of these chains were shared by at least two donors. A nearest-neighbor algorithm error-corrected the raw reads and collapsed the reads into unique sequences, merging closely related sequences to remove PCR and sequencing errors. CDR3 sequences were aligned to IMGT reference sequences to assign V, D and J gene segments. Each retained sequence needed at least a six-nucleotide match to both a V gene segment and a J gene segment. Rearrangements were classified as productive when the CDR3 lacked stop codons and remained in frame with V and J, and all other rearrangements were classified as non-productive. Following IMGT convention, CDR3 was defined as the stretch from the second conserved V-encoded cysteine up to the conserved J-encoded phenylalanine. In an earlier analysis of just under 600 of the donors, sequences lacking an unambiguous match to a single V gene segment were excluded. An earlier analysis of 500 to 600 of the donors classified V segments as functional when productive rearrangements were above 56.7% and as segregating when the standard deviation between donors was above 5%. A statistical classification framework was built for diagnosing cytomegalovirus status from the catalog of TCR beta chain sequences. In a later analysis, V and J genes were assigned by comparing TCR nucleotide sequences against IMGT/GENE-DB human TR gene sequences. The TCRdist pipeline was used in a later analysis to assign CDR3 sequences and most-parsimonious VDJ recombination scenarios. A later analysis defined each TCR beta chain by its CDR3 amino acid sequence plus V-gene family, and excluded reads lacking a unique V-gene family. As a way to deal with suspected cross-contamination and a sequencing artifact, a later analysis dropped approximately 590 nucleotide sequences that were highly shared and had low generation probability. A later analysis calculated a clonal expansion index for each public chain from normalized within-repertoire ranks of inferred template counts. In a later analysis, generation probabilities were computed with a VDJ recombination model fitted to out-of-frame rearrangements, and the resulting probabilities were checked against IGoR. In a later analysis, hypergeometric tests were used to score TCR-TCR, TCR-HLA and TCR-CMV co-occurrence, with a repertoire-size bias correction applied to TCR pairs. False discovery rates were estimated in a later analysis by permuting HLA or CMV assignments 20 times. In a later analysis, co-occurring TCRs were grouped with DBSCAN, and TCRdist sequence similarity was added when clustering was performed within HLA-allele-positive subsets. For co-occurrence clustering, repertoires with fewer than 30,000 or more than 120,000 public chains were excluded, along with roughly 5 repertoires with anomalous nucleotide sharing. TCRdb limited this immuneACCESS table to in-frame rearrangements with V and J called. A share of clones is missing; checked studies link under half to unresolved V genes, and the rest is unexplained. Clone size and the V and J calls come from that table; the DNA yielded D and trimming. The table for this sample records 30,000 to 35,000 clones. The ten largest make up around 3.4% of the sample.

Sequencing used PBMCs. The clonotype comes from a man aged 35-49 years in good health and CMV-seronegative. The chain uses TRBV5-8 and TRBJ2-3; the D gene is perhaps TRBD2, on 6 matching bases. The CDR3 in this case is CASSHGGGGSTDTQYF. The DNA sequence is TGTGCCAGCAGCCATGGGGGAGGCGGATCCACAGATACGCAGTATTTT.